These T cell receptor beta chains were read from a single sample in a study of tumor and adjacent non-tumor tissue in lung cancer. TCRdb recomputed calls from the multiplex PCR reads with MiXCR, one row per CDR3 protein. In the table there are roughly 74,000 distinct CDR3 sequences, less than 85% of which are singletons. Sequencing input: distant non-tumor lung tissue. Source of these receptors: a man aged 65 to 79 with non-small cell lung cancer. Both conserved end residues are part of each CDR3. Each record gives: CDR3 DNA, CDR3 protein, clone size, V gene, J gene, D gene. The D gene is left open where the match is weak. For some rows the clone size is stated as once, few or many, or as a class when expanded; others skip it.

CDR3nt: TGCGCCAGCAGCCCGGGACATAGAGATTCCTACGAGCAGTACTTC
CDR3aa: CASSPGHRDSYEQYF
abundance: many
v_gene: TRBV5-1
j_gene: TRBJ2-7
d_gene: .

CDR3nt: TGTGCCATCAGTGGAAACACTGAAGCTTTCTTT
CDR3aa: CAISGNTEAFF
abundance: few
v_gene: TRBV10-3
j_gene: TRBJ1-1
d_gene: .

CDR3nt: TGTGCCAGCTCGGATACGCTGTCTAACACTGAAGTTTTCTTT
CDR3aa: CASSDTLSNTEVFF
abundance: .
v_gene: TRBV6-2/TRBV6-3
j_gene: TRBJ1-1
d_gene: .

CDR3nt: TGTGCCAGCTGCTTAGACCATGGGGCCCCCTACGAGCAGTACTTC
CDR3aa: CASCLDHGAPYEQYF
abundance: .
v_gene: TRBV11-2
j_gene: TRBJ2-7
d_gene: .

CDR3nt: TGTGCCAACAATCGACAGGGGGCGAGCTCTGGAAACACCATATATTTT
CDR3aa: CANNRQGASSGNTIYF
abundance: .
v_gene: TRBV12-3/TRBV12-4
j_gene: TRBJ1-3
d_gene: TRBD1

CDR3nt: TGTGCTAGCGGCTCCAGGATAACATTTGGAAACACCATATATTTT
CDR3aa: CASGSRITFGNTIYF
abundance: .
v_gene: TRBV6-1
j_gene: TRBJ1-3
d_gene: .

CDR3nt: TGTGCCAGTAGTTTTAATGTCTACTGGGCCGCAGAGACCCAGTACTTC
CDR3aa: CASSFNVYWAAETQYF
abundance: .
v_gene: TRBV28
j_gene: TRBJ2-5
d_gene: .

CDR3nt: TGTGCCGGCAGTTATAATACTTCGGACAGGTCAAATCAGCCCCAGCATTTT
CDR3aa: CAGSYNTSDRSNQPQHF
abundance: .
v_gene: TRBV6-6
j_gene: TRBJ1-5
d_gene: TRBD1

CDR3nt: TGTACCAGCAGCCCTAGAGTAACGGGGGGGCATCGAGATACGCAGTATTTT
CDR3aa: CTSSPRVTGGHRDTQYF
abundance: .
v_gene: TRBV11-2
j_gene: TRBJ2-3
d_gene: TRBD2

CDR3nt: TGTGCCAGCAATGCTACAGTGATGGGCGCTTATGGCTACACGTTC
CDR3aa: CASNATVMGAYGYTF
abundance: .
v_gene: TRBV6-5
j_gene: TRBJ1-2
d_gene: .

CDR3nt: TGCGCCAGCAGTGTAGGGAGGTTGAACACCAGGGAGCTGTTTTTT
CDR3aa: CASSVGRLNTRELFF
abundance: .
v_gene: TRBV10-1
j_gene: TRBJ2-2
d_gene: .

CDR3nt: TGCGCTAGCAGAAGGGACAAAACAACTAATGAAAAGCTGTGTTTT
CDR3aa: CASRRDKTTNEKLCF
abundance: once
v_gene: TRBV4-1
j_gene: TRBJ1-4
d_gene: .

CDR3nt: TGTGCCAGCAGTGAATATCAAAGGACTTTCTACAATGAGCAGTTCTTC
CDR3aa: CASSEYQRTFYNEQFF
abundance: many
v_gene: TRBV6-1
j_gene: TRBJ2-1
d_gene: .

CDR3nt: TGTGCCGGCAGCACTCTTATGGGGGGGCCCTACGAGCACTTCTTC
CDR3aa: CAGSTLMGGPYEHFF
abundance: .
v_gene: TRBV7-8
j_gene: TRBJ2-7
d_gene: .

CDR3nt: TGCAGCGTTGAAGAGCGAATTTATGGCTACACCTTC
CDR3aa: CSVEERIYGYTF
abundance: .
v_gene: TRBV29-1
j_gene: TRBJ1-2
d_gene: .

CDR3nt: TGTGCCAGCAGAGCAAGAGGGTCTAGCGGGGGGTCGCGGGGAATCGGGGAGCTGTTTTTT
CDR3aa: CASRARGSSGGSRGIGELFF
abundance: .
v_gene: TRBV4-1
j_gene: TRBJ2-2
d_gene: TRBD2

CDR3nt: TGTGCCAGCAGCCCCCGGACAGGGGGTCAGCCCCAGCATTTT
CDR3aa: CASSPRTGGQPQHF
abundance: few
v_gene: TRBV5-8
j_gene: TRBJ1-5
d_gene: TRBD1

CDR3nt: TGTGCCAGTCTACCTGGGCTAGACACAGATACGCAGTATTTT
CDR3aa: CASLPGLDTDTQYF
abundance: few
v_gene: TRBV7-9
j_gene: TRBJ2-3
d_gene: .

CDR3nt: TGTGCCAGCAGTTACCCACCTTTGGGAGGGGCCGATCAGCCCCAGCATTTT
CDR3aa: CASSYPPLGGADQPQHF
abundance: .
v_gene: TRBV6-6
j_gene: TRBJ1-5
d_gene: .

CDR3nt: TGTGCCAGCAGTTTCCAAACGGGGGGGACACAGGGACTGGACCCCCTAGGGACCCAGTACTTC
CDR3aa: CASSFQTGGTQGLDPLGTQYF
abundance: .
v_gene: TRBV28
j_gene: TRBJ2-5
d_gene: TRBD2

CDR3nt: TGTGCCAGCAGCCAAGTCGGGGTTGGCGACACTGAAGCTTTCTTT
CDR3aa: CASSQVGVGDTEAFF
abundance: many
v_gene: TRBV4-2
j_gene: TRBJ1-1
d_gene: .

CDR3nt: TGTGCCAGCAGCTTAGATACGGGCGGGGAGGCCCGGTACTTC
CDR3aa: CASSLDTGGEARYF
abundance: .
v_gene: TRBV11-2
j_gene: TRBJ2-5
d_gene: .

CDR3nt: TGCGCCAGCAGCGTAACGAATTCTGGGGCCAACGCCCTGACTTTC
CDR3aa: CASSVTNSGANALTF
abundance: .
v_gene: TRBV5-1
j_gene: TRBJ2-6
d_gene: .

CDR3nt: TGTGCCAGCAGGCCGGGACAGGTGAACTCTGTCTACACCTTC
CDR3aa: CASRPGQVNSVYTF
abundance: .
v_gene: TRBV12-3/TRBV12-4
j_gene: TRBJ1-2
d_gene: TRBD1

CDR3nt: TGTGCTAGTGCCCCGGACAGGGATCAGCCTCAGCATTTT
CDR3aa: CASAPDRDQPQHF
abundance: .
v_gene: TRBV12-5
j_gene: TRBJ1-5
d_gene: TRBD1

CDR3nt: TGTGCCAGCAGAATGGCCCAACCAAGTTCGAGGCAGTATTTT
CDR3aa: CASRMAQPSSRQYF
abundance: .
v_gene: TRBV12-3/TRBV12-4
j_gene: TRBJ2-3
d_gene: .

CDR3nt: TGTGCCAGCAGCCAAAGGGAAGGGGGCGACCCACCCCTCCACTTT
CDR3aa: CASSQREGGDPPLHF
abundance: once
v_gene: TRBV16
j_gene: TRBJ1-6
d_gene: TRBD1

CDR3nt: TGTGCCTGGGGGGGACAGGGATTAGGAGGGACCCAGTACTTC
CDR3aa: CAWGGQGLGGTQYF
abundance: .
v_gene: TRBV30
j_gene: TRBJ2-5
d_gene: TRBD1

CDR3nt: TGTGCCAGCATGTACCGGGACAGGGGGTATGACGAGCAGTTCTTC
CDR3aa: CASMYRDRGYDEQFF
abundance: .
v_gene: TRBV6-1
j_gene: TRBJ2-1
d_gene: TRBD1

CDR3nt: TGCAGTGTTATTGGTGCATCCTACGAGCAGTACTTC
CDR3aa: CSVIGASYEQYF
abundance: once
v_gene: TRBV29-1
j_gene: TRBJ2-7
d_gene: .

CDR3nt: TGTGCCAGCAGCCCCTGGGGGAGGACTAGCGGGAGTAAGGATACGCAGTATTTT
CDR3aa: CASSPWGRTSGSKDTQYF
abundance: many
v_gene: TRBV13
j_gene: TRBJ2-3
d_gene: TRBD2

CDR3nt: TGTGCCAGCTGTTCCTCAGGGGGTGACAATCAGTCCCAGCATTTT
CDR3aa: CASCSSGGDNQSQHF
abundance: .
v_gene: TRBV12-3/TRBV12-4
j_gene: TRBJ1-5
d_gene: TRBD1

CDR3nt: TGTGCTAGCAGCTTAGAGGCTGCGGGGGCAGATACGCAGTATTTT
CDR3aa: CASSLEAAGADTQYF
abundance: .
v_gene: TRBV11-2
j_gene: TRBJ2-3
d_gene: TRBD2

CDR3nt: TGTGTCAGCAGTGAACCCAGTTTTACGCACTATTTT
CDR3aa: CVSSEPSFTHYF
abundance: .
v_gene: TRBV6-1
j_gene: TRBJ2-3
d_gene: .

CDR3nt: TGTACCAGCAGTTCAGGGGTTGTCTATGGCTACACCTTC
CDR3aa: CTSSSGVVYGYTF
abundance: .
v_gene: TRBV12-3/TRBV12-4
j_gene: TRBJ1-2
d_gene: .

CDR3nt: TGTGCCAGCAATTACTCGATGGGGAACAATAGCAATCAGCCCCAGCATTTT
CDR3aa: CASNYSMGNNSNQPQHF
abundance: .
v_gene: TRBV6-6
j_gene: TRBJ1-5
d_gene: .

CDR3nt: TGTGCCAGCAGTGGAAACAGCCCGACGAACACTGAAGCTTTCTTT
CDR3aa: CASSGNSPTNTEAFF
abundance: .
v_gene: TRBV6-1
j_gene: TRBJ1-1
d_gene: .

CDR3nt: TGTACCAGCAGCTTAAGTGCCGGGGAGTTGTTTTTT
CDR3aa: CTSSLSAGELFF
abundance: once
v_gene: TRBV11-3
j_gene: TRBJ2-2
d_gene: .

CDR3nt: TGCAGTGTCAGCCGGGACAGGGAAACGGGAGGCTACACCTTC
CDR3aa: CSVSRDRETGGYTF
abundance: few
v_gene: TRBV20-1
j_gene: TRBJ1-2
d_gene: TRBD1

CDR3nt: TGTGCCAGCAGCTTAGAACACGGACGGACCTATTGTCACACCTTC
CDR3aa: CASSLEHGRTYCHTF
abundance: .
v_gene: TRBV11-3
j_gene: TRBJ1-2
d_gene: .

CDR3nt: TGTGCCAGCAGTACCATCACTGGGGAGCTGTTATTT
CDR3aa: CASSTITGELLF
abundance: .
v_gene: TRBV6-2/TRBV6-3
j_gene: TRBJ2-2
d_gene: .

CDR3nt: TGTGCCAGCAGCTTAACTCCAGCGTACCAGGAGACCCAGTACTTC
CDR3aa: CASSLTPAYQETQYF
abundance: .
v_gene: TRBV11-1
j_gene: TRBJ2-5
d_gene: .

CDR3nt: TGTGCCAGCAGTAACGGACAGGAGAGCAATCAGCCCCAGCATTTT
CDR3aa: CASSNGQESNQPQHF
abundance: .
v_gene: TRBV6-6
j_gene: TRBJ1-5
d_gene: TRBD1

CDR3nt: TGTGCCAGTCGACAAGCGGGAGGCGATACGCAGTATTTT
CDR3aa: CASRQAGGDTQYF
abundance: .
v_gene: TRBV27
j_gene: TRBJ2-3
d_gene: TRBD2

CDR3nt: TGTGCCAGCAGACCTTTTGTGGGACAAAGAAGAGAGAGTTTCTTT
CDR3aa: CASRPFVGQRRESFF
abundance: once
v_gene: TRBV6-2/TRBV6-3
j_gene: TRBJ1-1
d_gene: .

CDR3nt: TGCGCCAGCAGCCAAAGCACCAAGGGGTTACACGAGCAGTACTTC
CDR3aa: CASSQSTKGLHEQYF
abundance: .
v_gene: TRBV4-3
j_gene: TRBJ2-7
d_gene: .

CDR3nt: TGTGCCATCAGCTCCGTTGTCCGGGACAGGGCCTACGGGCAGTACTTC
CDR3aa: CAISSVVRDRAYGQYF
abundance: .
v_gene: TRBV5-6
j_gene: TRBJ2-7
d_gene: TRBD1

CDR3nt: TGCAGTGCTCCGGACCCCAAGACAGGATACAATGAGCAGTTCTTC
CDR3aa: CSAPDPKTGYNEQFF
abundance: few
v_gene: TRBV20-1
j_gene: TRBJ2-1
d_gene: .

CDR3nt: TGTGCCAGCACCGACAGCGTGATCTCCTACGAGCAGTACTTC
CDR3aa: CASTDSVISYEQYF
abundance: .
v_gene: TRBV11-2
j_gene: TRBJ2-7
d_gene: .

CDR3nt: TGCAGTGCTAGGGTGGCTAGTAGGAGGCTCAATGAGCAGTTCTTC
CDR3aa: CSARVASRRLNEQFF
abundance: .
v_gene: TRBV20-1
j_gene: TRBJ2-1
d_gene: .

CDR3nt: TGTGCCAGCGTTAGGGGCTCCTACAATGAGCAGTTCTTC
CDR3aa: CASVRGSYNEQFF
abundance: .
v_gene: TRBV6-2/TRBV6-3
j_gene: TRBJ2-1
d_gene: .

CDR3nt: TGCAGCGTCGAAGGACTAGTAAGAGTACTCGGACCGTGGGATACGCAGTATTTT
CDR3aa: CSVEGLVRVLGPWDTQYF
abundance: .
v_gene: TRBV29-1
j_gene: TRBJ2-3
d_gene: TRBD2

CDR3nt: TGCGCCAGCAGCCCTGGACCCAGTGGGGAGTACAAGCAGTACTTC
CDR3aa: CASSPGPSGEYKQYF
abundance: once
v_gene: TRBV4-1
j_gene: TRBJ2-7
d_gene: .